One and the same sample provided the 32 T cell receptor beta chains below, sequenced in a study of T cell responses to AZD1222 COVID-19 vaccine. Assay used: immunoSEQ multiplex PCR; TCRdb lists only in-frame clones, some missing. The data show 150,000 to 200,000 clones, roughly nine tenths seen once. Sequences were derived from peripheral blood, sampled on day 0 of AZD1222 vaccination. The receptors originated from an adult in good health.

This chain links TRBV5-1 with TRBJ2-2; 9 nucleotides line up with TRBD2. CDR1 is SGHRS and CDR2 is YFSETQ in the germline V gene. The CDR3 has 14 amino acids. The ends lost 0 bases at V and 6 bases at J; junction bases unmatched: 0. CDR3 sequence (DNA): TGCGCCAGCAGCTTGGTAGCGGGAGCCGGGGAGCTGTTTTTT. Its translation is CASSLVAGAGELFF. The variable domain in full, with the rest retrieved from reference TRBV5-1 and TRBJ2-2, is KAGVTQTPRYLIKTRGQQVTLSCSPISGHRSVSWYQQTPGQGLQFLFEYFSETQRNKGNFPGRFSGRQFSNSRSEMNVSTLELGDSALYLCASSLVAGAGELFFGEGSRLTVL.

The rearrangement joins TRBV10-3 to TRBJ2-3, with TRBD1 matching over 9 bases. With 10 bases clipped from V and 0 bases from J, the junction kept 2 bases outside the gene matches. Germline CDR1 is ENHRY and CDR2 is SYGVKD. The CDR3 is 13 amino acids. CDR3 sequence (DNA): TGTGCCACGACAGGGGGAAGCACAGATACGCAGTATTTT. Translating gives CATTGGSTDTQYF.

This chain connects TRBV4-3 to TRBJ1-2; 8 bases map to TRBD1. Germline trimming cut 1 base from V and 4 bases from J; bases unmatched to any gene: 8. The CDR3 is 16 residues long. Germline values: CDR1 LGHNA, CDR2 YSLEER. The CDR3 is CASSQAPGQGGYGYTF. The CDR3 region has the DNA TGCGCCAGCAGCCAAGCCCCCGGACAGGGTGGCTATGGCTACACCTTC.

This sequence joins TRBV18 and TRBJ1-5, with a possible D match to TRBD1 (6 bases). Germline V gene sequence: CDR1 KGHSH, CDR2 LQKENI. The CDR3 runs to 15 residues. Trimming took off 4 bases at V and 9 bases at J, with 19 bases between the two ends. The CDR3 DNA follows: TGTGCCAGCTCACTCCGGGGACAAGGGGTACGGCCCCAGCATTTT. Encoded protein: CASSLRGQGVRPQHF.

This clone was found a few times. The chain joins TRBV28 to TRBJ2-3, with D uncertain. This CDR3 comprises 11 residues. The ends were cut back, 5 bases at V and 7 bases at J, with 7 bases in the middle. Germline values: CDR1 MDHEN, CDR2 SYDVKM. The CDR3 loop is CASSQTHTQYF. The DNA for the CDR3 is TGTGCCAGCAGTCAGACACATACGCAGTATTTT.

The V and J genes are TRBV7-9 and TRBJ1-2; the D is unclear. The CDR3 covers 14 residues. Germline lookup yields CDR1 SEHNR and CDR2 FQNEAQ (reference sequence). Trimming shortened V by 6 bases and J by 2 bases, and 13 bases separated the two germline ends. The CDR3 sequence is CASSLGGNNYGYTF. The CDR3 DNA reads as TGTGCCAGCAGTCTCGGAGGGAACAACTATGGCTACACCTTC. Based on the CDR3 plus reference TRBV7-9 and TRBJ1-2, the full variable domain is DTGVSQNPRHKITKRGQNVTFRCDPISEHNRLYWYRQTLGQGPEFLTYFQNEAQLEKSRLLSDRFSAERPKGSFSTLEIQRTEQGDSAMYLCASSLGGNNYGYTFGSGTRLTVV.

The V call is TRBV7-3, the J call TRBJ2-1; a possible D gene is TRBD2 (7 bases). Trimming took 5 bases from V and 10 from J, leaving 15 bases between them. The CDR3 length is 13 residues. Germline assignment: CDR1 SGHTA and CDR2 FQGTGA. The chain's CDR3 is CASSVLGGLEQFF. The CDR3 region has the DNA TGTGCCAGCAGCGTCCTGGGGGGGCTAGAGCAGTTCTTC. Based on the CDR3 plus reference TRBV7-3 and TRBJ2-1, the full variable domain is GAGVSQTPSNKVTEKGKYVELRCDPISGHTALYWYRQSLGQGPEFLIYFQGTGAADDSGLPNDRFFAVRPEGSVSTLKIQRTERGDSAVYLCASSVLGGLEQFFGPGTRLTVL.

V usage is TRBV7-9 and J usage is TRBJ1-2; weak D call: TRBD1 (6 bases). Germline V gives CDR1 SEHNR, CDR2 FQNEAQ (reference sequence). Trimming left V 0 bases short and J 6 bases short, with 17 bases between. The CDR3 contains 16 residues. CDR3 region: CASSLARTGGSNGYTF. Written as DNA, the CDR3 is TGTGCCAGCAGCTTAGCCCGGACTGGGGGCTCTAATGGCTACACCTTC.

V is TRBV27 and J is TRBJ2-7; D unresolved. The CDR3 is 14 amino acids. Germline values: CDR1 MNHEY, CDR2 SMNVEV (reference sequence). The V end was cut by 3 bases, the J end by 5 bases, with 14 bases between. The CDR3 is CASSFSSRGHEQYF. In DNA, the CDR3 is TGTGCCAGCAGTTTTAGCTCGCGTGGGCACGAGCAGTACTTC.

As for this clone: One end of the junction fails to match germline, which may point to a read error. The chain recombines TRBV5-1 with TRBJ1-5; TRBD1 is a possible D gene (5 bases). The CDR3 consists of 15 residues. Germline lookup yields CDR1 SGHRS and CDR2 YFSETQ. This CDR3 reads CASSLDRREQSAPAF. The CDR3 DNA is TGCGCCAGCAGCTTGGACAGGAGGGAGCAATCAGCCCCAGCATTT.

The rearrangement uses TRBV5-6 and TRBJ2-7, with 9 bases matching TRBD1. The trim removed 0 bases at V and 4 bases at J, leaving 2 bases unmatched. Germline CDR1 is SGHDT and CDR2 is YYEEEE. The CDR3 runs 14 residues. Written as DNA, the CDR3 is TGTGCCAGCAGCTTGGTGACAGGGGGATACGAGCAGTACTTC. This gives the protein CASSLVTGGYEQYF.

In nucleotides, the CDR3 is TGCAGCGGTACAGTGAACACTGAAGCTTTCTTT. Encoded protein: CSGTVNTEAFF. The rearrangement links TRBV20-1 to TRBJ1-1; no reliable D call. The germline V gene encodes CDR1 DFQATT and CDR2 SNEGSKA (reference sequence). This CDR3 comprises 11 residues.

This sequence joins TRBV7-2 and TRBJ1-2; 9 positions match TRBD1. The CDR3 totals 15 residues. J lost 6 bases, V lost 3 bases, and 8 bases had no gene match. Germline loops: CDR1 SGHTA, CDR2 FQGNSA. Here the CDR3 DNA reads TGTGCCAGCAGCTTGGGACAGGGTCATAGAGATGGCTACACCTTC. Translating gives CASSLGQGHRDGYTF.

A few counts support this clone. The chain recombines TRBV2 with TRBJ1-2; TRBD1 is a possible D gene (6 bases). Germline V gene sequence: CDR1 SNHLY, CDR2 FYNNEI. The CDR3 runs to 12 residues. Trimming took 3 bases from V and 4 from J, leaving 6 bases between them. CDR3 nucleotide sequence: TGTGCCAGCAGTGAGGACAGCTATGGCTACACCTTC. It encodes CASSEDSYGYTF.

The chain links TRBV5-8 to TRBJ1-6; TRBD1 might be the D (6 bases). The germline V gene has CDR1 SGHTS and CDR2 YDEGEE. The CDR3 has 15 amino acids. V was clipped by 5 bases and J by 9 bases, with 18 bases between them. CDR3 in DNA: TGTGCCAGCAGGTATGAGGACAGTCCCTCTTCACCCCTCCACTTT. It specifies CASRYEDSPSSPLHF.

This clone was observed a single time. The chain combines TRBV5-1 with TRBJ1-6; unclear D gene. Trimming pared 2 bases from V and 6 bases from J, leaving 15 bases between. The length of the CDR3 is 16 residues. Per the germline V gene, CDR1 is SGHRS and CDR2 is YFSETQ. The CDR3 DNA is TGCGCCAGCAGCTTAGGTGGGGTAATCGGTAATTCACCCCTCCACTTT. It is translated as CASSLGGVIGNSPLHF.

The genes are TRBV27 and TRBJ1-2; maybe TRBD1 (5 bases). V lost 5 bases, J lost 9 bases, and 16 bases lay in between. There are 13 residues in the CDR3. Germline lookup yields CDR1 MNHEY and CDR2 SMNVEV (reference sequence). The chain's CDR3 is CASSPNGTPSYTF. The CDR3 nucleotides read TGTGCCAGCAGTCCAAACGGGACCCCGAGCTACACCTTC.

The CDR3, as DNA: TGTGCCAACGCTCGGGAGTACTACAATGAGCAGTTCTTC. Translation gives CANAREYYNEQFF. The J gene is TRBJ2-1, the V gene TRBV2; weak D call: TRBD2 (6 bases). Germline CDR1 SNHLY, CDR2 FYNNEI. The germline V and J ends were trimmed by 10 bases and 3 bases, with 13 bases remaining between them. CDR3 length: 13 residues.

The CDR3 sequence: CATSDPTGAGELFF. CDR3 coding DNA: TGTGCCACCAGTGACCCGACAGGGGCCGGGGAGCTGTTTTTT. This chain links TRBV24-1 with TRBJ2-2, with 8 bases fitting TRBD1. J lost 6 bases, V lost 4 bases, and 3 bases had no gene match. CDR1 and CDR2 from the germline V gene are KGHDR and SFDVKD. This CDR3 spans 14 amino acids.

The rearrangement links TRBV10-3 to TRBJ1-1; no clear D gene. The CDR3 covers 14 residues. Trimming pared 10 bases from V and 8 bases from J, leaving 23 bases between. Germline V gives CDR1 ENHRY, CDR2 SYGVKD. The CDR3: CATTTLLGRKEAFF. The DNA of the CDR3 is TGTGCCACGACGACCCTCCTAGGCAGAAAAGAAGCTTTCTTT.

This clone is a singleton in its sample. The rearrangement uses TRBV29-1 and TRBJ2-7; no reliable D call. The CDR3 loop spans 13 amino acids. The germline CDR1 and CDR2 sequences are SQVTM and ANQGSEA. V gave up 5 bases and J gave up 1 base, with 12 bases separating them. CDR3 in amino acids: CSVPIGDSYEQYF. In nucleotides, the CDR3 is TGCAGCGTTCCCATTGGGGATTCCTACGAGCAGTACTTC.

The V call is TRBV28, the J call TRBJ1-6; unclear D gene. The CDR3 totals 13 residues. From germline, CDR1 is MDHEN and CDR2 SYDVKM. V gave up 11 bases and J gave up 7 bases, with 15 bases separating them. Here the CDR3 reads CAVTIARNSPLHF. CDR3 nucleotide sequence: TGTGCCGTGACTATCGCGAGGAATTCACCCCTCCACTTT.

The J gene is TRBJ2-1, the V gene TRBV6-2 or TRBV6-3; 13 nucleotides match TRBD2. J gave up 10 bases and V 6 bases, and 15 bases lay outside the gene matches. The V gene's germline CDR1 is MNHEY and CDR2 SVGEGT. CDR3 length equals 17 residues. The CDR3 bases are TGTGCCAGCAGCGTCGCTGGCGGACTAGCGGGGGCAAAAGAGCAGTTCTTC. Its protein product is CASSVAGGLAGAKEQFF.

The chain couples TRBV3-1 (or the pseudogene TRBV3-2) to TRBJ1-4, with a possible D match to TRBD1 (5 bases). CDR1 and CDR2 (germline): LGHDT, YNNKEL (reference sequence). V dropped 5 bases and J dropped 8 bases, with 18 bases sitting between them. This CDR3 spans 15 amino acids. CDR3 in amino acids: CASSKSGRVTEKLFF. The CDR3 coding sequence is TGTGCCAGCAGCAAAAGTGGCAGGGTAACAGAAAAACTGTTTTTT.

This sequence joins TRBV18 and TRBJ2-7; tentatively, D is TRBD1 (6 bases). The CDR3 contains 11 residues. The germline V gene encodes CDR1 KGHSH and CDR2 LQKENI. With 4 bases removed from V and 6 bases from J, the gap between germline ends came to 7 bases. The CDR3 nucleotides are TGTGCCAGCTCACGCAGGGGCGAGCAGTACTTC. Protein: CASSRRGEQYF.

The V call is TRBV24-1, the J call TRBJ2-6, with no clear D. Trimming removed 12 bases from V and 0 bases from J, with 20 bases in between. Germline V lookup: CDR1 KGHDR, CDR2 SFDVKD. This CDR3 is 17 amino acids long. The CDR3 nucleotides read TGTGCCCTACATGTAGCAGGAAAAGACTCTGGGGCCAACGTCCTGACTTTC. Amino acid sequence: CALHVAGKDSGANVLTF.

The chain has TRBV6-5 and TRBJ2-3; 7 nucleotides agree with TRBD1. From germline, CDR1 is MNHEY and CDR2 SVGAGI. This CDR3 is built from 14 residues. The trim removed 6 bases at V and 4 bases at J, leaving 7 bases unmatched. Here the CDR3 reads CASSTVQGPDTQYF. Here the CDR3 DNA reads TGTGCCAGCAGCACCGTACAGGGGCCAGATACGCAGTATTTT.

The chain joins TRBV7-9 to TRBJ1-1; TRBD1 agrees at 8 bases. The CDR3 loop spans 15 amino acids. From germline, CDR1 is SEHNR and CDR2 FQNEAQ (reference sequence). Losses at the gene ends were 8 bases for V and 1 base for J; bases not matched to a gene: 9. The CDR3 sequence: CASGLTTGENTEAFF. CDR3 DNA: TGTGCCAGCGGATTGACGACAGGGGAGAACACTGAAGCTTTCTTT.

In DNA form, the CDR3 reads TGTGCCAGCAGTGTCCGCCGACAGGGGGCGAAGGGGAACTATGGCTACACCTTC. This sequence encodes CASSVRRQGAKGNYGYTF. The genes are TRBV28 and TRBJ1-2; 10 positions match TRBD1. CDR1 is MDHEN and CDR2 is SYDVKM in the germline V gene. CDR3 length equals 18 residues. With 5 bases clipped from V and 2 bases from J, the junction kept 14 bases outside the gene matches.

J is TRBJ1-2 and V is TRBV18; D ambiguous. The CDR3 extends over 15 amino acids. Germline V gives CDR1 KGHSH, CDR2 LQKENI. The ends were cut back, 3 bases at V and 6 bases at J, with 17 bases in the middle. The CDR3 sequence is CASSPLGGRADGYTF. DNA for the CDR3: TGTGCCAGCTCACCCCTCGGAGGAAGGGCGGATGGCTACACCTTC.

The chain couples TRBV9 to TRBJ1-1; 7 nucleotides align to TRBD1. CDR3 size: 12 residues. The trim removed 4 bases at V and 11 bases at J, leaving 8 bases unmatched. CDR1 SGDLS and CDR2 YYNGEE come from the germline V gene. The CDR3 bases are TGTGCCAGCAGCACTAGACAGGGCCGGGCTTTCTTT. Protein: CASSTRQGRAFF.

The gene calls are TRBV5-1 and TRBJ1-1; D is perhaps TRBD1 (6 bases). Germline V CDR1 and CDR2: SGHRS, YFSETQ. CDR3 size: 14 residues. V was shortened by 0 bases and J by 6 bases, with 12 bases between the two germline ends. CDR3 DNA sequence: TGCGCCAGCAGCTTGGACAGGGAGACGGCTGAAGCTTTCTTT. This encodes CASSLDRETAEAFF.